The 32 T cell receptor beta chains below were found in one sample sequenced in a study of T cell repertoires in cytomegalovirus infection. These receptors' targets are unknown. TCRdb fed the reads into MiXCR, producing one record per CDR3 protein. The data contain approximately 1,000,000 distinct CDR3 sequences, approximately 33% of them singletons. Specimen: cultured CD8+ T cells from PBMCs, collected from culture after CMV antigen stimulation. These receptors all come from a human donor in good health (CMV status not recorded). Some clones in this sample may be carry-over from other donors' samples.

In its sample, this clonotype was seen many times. The CDR3 nucleotides are TGTGCCAGCAGCCCGGGCAGGGGCAATGTGGAGCAGTTCTTC. This sequence encodes CASSPGRGNVEQFF. The chain has TRBV7-6 and TRBJ2-1, with D possibly matching TRBD1 (6 bases). V was shortened by 5 bases and J by 10 bases, with 18 bases between the two germline ends. This CDR3 comprises 14 residues. Germline V gives CDR1 SGHVS, CDR2 FNYEAQ.

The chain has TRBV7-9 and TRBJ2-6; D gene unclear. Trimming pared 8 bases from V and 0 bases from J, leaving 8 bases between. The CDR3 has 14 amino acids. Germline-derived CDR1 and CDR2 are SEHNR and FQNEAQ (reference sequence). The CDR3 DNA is TGTGCCAGCGGCACCTACTCTGGGGCCAACGTCCTGACTTTC. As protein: CASGTYSGANVLTF.

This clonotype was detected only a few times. In nucleotides, the CDR3 is TGTGCCAGCAGTTATTGGGACGGTGGAGAGACCCAGTACTTC. Its translation is CASSYWDGGETQYF. This chain joins TRBV6-1 and TRBJ2-5; the D call may be TRBD1 or TRBD2 (5 bases each). Trimming cost V 5 bases and J 4 bases, with 14 bases left between them. This CDR3 is built from 14 residues. CDR1 is MNHNS, CDR2 SASEGT, per germline.

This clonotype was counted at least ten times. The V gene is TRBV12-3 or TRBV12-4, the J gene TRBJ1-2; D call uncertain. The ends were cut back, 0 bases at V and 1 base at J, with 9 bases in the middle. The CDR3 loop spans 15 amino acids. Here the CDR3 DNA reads TGTGCCAGCAGTTTAGCGCCGTCGAATAACTATGGCTACACCTTC. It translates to CASSLAPSNNYGYTF.

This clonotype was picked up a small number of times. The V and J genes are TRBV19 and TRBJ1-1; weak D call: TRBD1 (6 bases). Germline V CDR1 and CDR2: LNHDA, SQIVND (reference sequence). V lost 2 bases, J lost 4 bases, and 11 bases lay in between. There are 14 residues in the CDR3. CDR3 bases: TGTGCCAGTAGTATAACGGGGGGCTCCACTGAAGCTTTCTTT. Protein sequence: CASSITGGSTEAFF.

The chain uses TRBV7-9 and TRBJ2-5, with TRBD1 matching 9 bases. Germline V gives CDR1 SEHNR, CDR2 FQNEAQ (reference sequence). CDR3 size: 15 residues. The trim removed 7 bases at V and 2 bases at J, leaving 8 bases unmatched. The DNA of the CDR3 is TGTGCCAGCATTTCGACAGGGGGTAGGCAAGAGACCCAGTACTTC. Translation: CASISTGGRQETQYF.

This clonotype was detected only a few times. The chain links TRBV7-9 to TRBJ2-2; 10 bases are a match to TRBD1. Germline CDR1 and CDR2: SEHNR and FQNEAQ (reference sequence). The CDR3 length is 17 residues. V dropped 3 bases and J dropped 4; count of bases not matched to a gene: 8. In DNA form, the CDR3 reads TGTGCCAGCAGCTTCCGCAGCAGACAGGGGGCCACCGGGGAGCTGTTTTTT. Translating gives CASSFRSRQGATGELFF.

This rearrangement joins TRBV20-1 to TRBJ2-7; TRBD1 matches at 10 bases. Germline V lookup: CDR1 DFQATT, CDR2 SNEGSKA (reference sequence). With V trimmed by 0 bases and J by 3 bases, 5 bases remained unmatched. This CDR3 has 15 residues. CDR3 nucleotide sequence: TGCAGTGCTAGAGATATGGGGACAGGGGACTACGAGCAGTACGTC. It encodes CSARDMGTGDYEQYV.

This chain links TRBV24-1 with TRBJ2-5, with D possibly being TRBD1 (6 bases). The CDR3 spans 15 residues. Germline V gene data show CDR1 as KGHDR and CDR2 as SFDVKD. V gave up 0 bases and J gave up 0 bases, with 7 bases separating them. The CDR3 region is CATSDLYRDQETQYF. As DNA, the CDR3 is TGTGCCACCAGTGATTTGTACAGGGACCAAGAGACCCAGTACTTC.

The CDR3 reads CASITETGELFF. The CDR3 DNA reads as TGTGCCAGCATCACAGAGACCGGGGAGCTGTTTTTT. The chain has TRBV6-1 and TRBJ2-2; D ambiguous. The CDR3 has 12 residues. V shed 7 bases and J shed 5 bases, with 8 bases lying between them. The germline CDR1 and CDR2 sequences are MNHNS and SASEGT.

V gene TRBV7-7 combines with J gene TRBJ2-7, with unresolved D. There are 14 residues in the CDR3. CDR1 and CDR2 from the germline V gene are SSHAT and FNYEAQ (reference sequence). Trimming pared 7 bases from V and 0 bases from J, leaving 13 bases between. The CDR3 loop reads CASNSSPGSYEQYF. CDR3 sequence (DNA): TGTGCCAGCAACTCCTCGCCCGGCTCCTACGAGCAGTACTTC.

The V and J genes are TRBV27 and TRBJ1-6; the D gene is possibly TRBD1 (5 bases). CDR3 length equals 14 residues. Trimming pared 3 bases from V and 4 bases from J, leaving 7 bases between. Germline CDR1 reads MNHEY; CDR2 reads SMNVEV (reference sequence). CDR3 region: CASSLTAYNSPLHF. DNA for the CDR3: TGTGCCAGCAGTTTGACAGCTTATAATTCACCCCTCCACTTT.

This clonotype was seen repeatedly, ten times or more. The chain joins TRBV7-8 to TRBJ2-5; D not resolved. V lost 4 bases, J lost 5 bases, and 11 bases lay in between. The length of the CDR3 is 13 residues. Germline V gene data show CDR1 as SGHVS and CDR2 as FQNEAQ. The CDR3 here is CASSSSTEETQYF. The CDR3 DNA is TGTGCCAGCAGCTCCAGTACGGAGGAGACCCAGTACTTC.

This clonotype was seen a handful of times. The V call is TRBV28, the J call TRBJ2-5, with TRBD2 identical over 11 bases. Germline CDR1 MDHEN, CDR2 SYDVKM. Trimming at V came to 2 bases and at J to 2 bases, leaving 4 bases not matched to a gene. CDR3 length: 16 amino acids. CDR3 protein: CASSLHPSGGQETQYF. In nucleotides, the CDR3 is TGTGCCAGCAGTTTACATCCTAGCGGGGGGCAAGAGACCCAGTACTTC.

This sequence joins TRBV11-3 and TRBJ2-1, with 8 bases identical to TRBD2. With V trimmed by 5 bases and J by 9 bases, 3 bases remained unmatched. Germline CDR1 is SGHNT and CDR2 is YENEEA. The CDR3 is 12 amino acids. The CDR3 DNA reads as TGTGCCAGCAGCGGCGGGGGGTTTGAGCAGTTCTTC. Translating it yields CASSGGGFEQFF.

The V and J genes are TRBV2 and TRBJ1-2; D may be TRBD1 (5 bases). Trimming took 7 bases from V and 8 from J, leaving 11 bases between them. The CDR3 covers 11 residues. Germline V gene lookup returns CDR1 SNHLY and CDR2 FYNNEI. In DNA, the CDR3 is TGTGCCAGCATGGGGGGAAAGGGCTACACCTTC. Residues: CASMGGKGYTF.

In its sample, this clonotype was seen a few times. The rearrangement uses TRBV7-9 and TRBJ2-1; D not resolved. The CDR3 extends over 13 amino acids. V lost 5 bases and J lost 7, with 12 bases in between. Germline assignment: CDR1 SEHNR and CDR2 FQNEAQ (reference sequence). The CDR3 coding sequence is TGTGCCAGCAGCCCCTTCAGCGCGAATGAGCAGTTCTTC. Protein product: CASSPFSANEQFF.

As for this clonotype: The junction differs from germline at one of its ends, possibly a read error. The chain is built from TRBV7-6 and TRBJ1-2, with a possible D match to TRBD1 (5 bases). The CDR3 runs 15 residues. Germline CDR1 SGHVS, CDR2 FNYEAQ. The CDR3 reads CVSSLGAGTNYGYTF. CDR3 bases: TGTGTCAGCAGCTTAGGAGCGGGGACCAACTATGGCTACACCTTC.

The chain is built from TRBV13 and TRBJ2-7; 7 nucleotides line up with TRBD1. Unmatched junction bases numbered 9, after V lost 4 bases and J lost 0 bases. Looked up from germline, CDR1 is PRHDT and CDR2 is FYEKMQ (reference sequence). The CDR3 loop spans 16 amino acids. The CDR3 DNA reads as TGTGCCAGCAGCTCCACCATCCGGGACAGCTCCTACGAGCAGTACTTC. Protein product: CASSSTIRDSSYEQYF.

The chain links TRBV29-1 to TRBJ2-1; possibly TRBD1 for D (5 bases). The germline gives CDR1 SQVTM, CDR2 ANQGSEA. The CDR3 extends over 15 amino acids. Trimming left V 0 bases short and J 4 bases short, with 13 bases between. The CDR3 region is CSVEDLSRGYNEQFF. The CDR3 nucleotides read TGCAGCGTTGAAGATCTCAGTAGGGGTTACAATGAGCAGTTCTTC.

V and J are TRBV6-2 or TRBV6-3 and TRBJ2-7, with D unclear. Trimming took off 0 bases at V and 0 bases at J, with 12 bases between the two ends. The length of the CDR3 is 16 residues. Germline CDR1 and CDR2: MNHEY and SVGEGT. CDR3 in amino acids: CASSYSRIPLSYEQYV. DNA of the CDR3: TGTGCCAGCAGTTACTCGAGAATCCCACTCTCCTACGAGCAGTACGTC.

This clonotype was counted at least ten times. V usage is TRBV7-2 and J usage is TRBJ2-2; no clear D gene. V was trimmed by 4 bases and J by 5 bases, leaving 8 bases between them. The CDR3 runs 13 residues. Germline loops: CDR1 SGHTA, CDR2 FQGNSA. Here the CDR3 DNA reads TGTGCCAGCAGCTCGGAAGGAACCGGGGAGCTGTTTTTT. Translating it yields CASSSEGTGELFF. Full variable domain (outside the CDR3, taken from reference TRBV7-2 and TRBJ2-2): GAGVSQSPSNKVTEKGKDVELRCDPISGHTALYWYRQSLGQGLEFLIYFQGNSAPDKSGLPSDRFSAERTGGSVSTLTIQRTQQEDSAVYLCASSSEGTGELFFGEGSRLTVL.

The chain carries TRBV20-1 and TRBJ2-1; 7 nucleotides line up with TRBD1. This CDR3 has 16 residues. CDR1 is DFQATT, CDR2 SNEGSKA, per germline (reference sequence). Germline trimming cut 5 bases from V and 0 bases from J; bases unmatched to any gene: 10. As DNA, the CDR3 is TGCAGTGCTGGCGAACAGGGGACGGGCTCCTACAATGAGCAGTTCTTC. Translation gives CSAGEQGTGSYNEQFF.

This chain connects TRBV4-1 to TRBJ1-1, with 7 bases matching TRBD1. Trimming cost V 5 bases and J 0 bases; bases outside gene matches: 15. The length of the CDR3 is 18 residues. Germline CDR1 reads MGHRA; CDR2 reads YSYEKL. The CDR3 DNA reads TGCGCCAGCAGCAGACAGGCACAGGGGTCTCAATTGAACACTGAAGCTTTCTTT. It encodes CASSRQAQGSQLNTEAFF.

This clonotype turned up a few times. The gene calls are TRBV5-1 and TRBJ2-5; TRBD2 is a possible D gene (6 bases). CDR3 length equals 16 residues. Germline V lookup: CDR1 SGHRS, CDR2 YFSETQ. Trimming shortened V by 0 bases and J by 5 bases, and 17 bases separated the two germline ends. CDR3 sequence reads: CASSLALAEGRETQYF. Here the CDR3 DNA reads TGCGCCAGCAGCTTGGCCCTCGCGGAGGGACGGGAGACCCAGTACTTC.

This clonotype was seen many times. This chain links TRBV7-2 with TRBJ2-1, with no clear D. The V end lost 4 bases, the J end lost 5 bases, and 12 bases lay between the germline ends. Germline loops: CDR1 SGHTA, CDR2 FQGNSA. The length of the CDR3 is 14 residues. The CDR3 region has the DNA TGTGCCAGCAGCTACAGATTGGGTGACAATGAGCAGTTCTTC. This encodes CASSYRLGDNEQFF. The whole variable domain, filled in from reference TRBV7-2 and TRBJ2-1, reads GAGVSQSPSNKVTEKGKDVELRCDPISGHTALYWYRQSLGQGLEFLIYFQGNSAPDKSGLPSDRFSAERTGGSVSTLTIQRTQQEDSAVYLCASSYRLGDNEQFFGPGTRLTVL.

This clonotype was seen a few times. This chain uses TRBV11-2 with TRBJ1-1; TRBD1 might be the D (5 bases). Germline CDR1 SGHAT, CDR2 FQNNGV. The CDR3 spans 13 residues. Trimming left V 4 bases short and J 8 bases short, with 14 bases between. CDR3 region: CASSSTYRDEAFF. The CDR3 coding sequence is TGTGCCAGCAGCTCCACGTACCGGGACGAAGCTTTCTTT.

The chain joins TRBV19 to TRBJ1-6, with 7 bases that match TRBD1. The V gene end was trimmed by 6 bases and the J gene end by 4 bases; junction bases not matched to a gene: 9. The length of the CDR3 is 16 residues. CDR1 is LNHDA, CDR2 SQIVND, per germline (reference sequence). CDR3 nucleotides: TGTGCCAGTAGGCCCCCGACAGGGCCGTATAATTCACCCCTCCACTTT. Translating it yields CASRPPTGPYNSPLHF.

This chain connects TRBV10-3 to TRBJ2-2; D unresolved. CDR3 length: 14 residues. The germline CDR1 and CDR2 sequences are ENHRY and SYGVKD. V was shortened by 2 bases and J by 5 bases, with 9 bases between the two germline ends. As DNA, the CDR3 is TGTGCCATCAGTGAGGTGACGCATACCGGGGAGCTGTTTTTT. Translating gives CAISEVTHTGELFF.

As DNA, the CDR3 is TGTGCCAGCAGTTTACTAAGGGGGTTGAACACTGAAGCTTTCTTT. Amino acid sequence: CASSLLRGLNTEAFF. The chain combines TRBV27 with TRBJ1-1, with TRBD1 as a possible D gene (6 bases). Germline CDR1 is MNHEY and CDR2 is SMNVEV (reference sequence). The CDR3 has 15 residues. Trimming took off 2 bases at V and 0 bases at J, with 10 bases between the two ends.

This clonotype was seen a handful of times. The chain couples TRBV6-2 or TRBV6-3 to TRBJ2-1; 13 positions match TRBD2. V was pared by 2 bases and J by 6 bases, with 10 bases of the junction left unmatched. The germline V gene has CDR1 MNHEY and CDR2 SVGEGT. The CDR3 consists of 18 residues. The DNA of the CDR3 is TGTGCCAGCAGTTACCCGCGTCGACTAGCGGGGGGACCCAATGAGCAGTTCTTC. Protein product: CASSYPRRLAGGPNEQFF.

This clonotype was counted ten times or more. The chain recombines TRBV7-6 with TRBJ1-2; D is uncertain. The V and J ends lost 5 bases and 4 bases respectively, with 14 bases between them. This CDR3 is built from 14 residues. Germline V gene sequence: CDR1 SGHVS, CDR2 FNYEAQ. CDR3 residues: CASSPRGRTYGYTF. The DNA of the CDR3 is TGTGCCAGCAGCCCGAGAGGGAGGACCTATGGCTACACCTTC.